The 19 T cell receptor beta chains below come from one sample, sequenced in a study of T cells in Graves' hyperthyroidism and ophthalmopathy. TCR beta CDR3 regions were amplified from RNA. An initial round of RT-PCR targeting the TCR CDR3 relied on the HTBI primer set. TCRdb called the multiplex PCR reads again in MiXCR, with one record for every CDR3 protein. The data show approximately 600,000 distinct CDR3 sequences, around 20% seen once. What was sequenced was blood. These receptors originate from a man aged 30 to 39 with Graves' ophthalmopathy.

This clonotype was counted many times. The chain uses TRBV28 and TRBJ1-1; D not resolved. V dropped 0 bases and J dropped 1 base, with 3 bases sitting between them. Germline V gene data show CDR1 as MDHEN and CDR2 as SYDVKM. The CDR3 has 13 residues. CDR3 loop: CASSLWQNTEAFF. The DNA of the CDR3 is TGTGCCAGCAGTTTATGGCAGAACACTGAAGCTTTCTTT.

V is TRBV2 and J is TRBJ2-3; 9 bases map to TRBD2. There are 16 residues in the CDR3. Trimming cost V 8 bases and J 4 bases; bases outside gene matches: 13. Germline loops: CDR1 SNHLY, CDR2 FYNNEI. The CDR3 spells CASQAGGLGDSDTQYF. For the CDR3, the DNA is TGTGCCAGCCAAGCGGGAGGTTTGGGGGACTCAGATACGCAGTATTTT. The variable domain in full, with the rest retrieved from reference TRBV2 and TRBJ2-3, is EPEVTQTPSHQVTQMGQEVILRCVPISNHLYFYWYRQILGQKVEFLVSFYNNEISEKSEIFDDQFSVERPDGSNFTLKIRSTKLEDSAMYFCASQAGGLGDSDTQYFGPGTRLTVL.

Concerning this clonotype itself: Possible read error: a much larger clone is one base away. This sequence joins TRBV11-2 and TRBJ2-1; 10 nucleotides align to TRBD2. With 5 bases clipped from V and 4 bases from J, the junction kept 8 bases outside the gene matches. The germline V gene encodes CDR1 SGHAT and CDR2 FQNNGV. The CDR3 loop spans 16 amino acids. CDR3 nucleotide sequence: TGTGCCAGCAGCCCCAGGACTAGCGGATGTTACAATGAGCAGTTCTTC. Translating it yields CASSPRTSGCYNEQFF.

CDR3 amino acids: CSAPIDVQYF. The CDR3 nucleotides read TGCAGTGCTCCTATAGATGTACAGTACTTC. This chain joins TRBV20-1 and TRBJ2-1; unclear D gene. Judging by the DNA end, TRBJ2-7 fits better; the J call may be wrong. CDR1 is DFQATT and CDR2 is SNEGSKA in the germline V gene (reference sequence). CDR3 size: 10 residues.

The chain employs TRBV20-1 and TRBJ2-1; D is ambiguous. Germline V gene data show CDR1 as DFQATT and CDR2 as SNEGSKA (reference sequence). This CDR3 is 13 amino acids long. The V and J ends lost 0 bases and 6 bases respectively, with 9 bases between them. The CDR3 DNA sequence: TGCAGTGCTAGAGATCAGAAGAGCAATGAGCAGTTCTTC. It translates to CSARDQKSNEQFF.

This clonotype appeared a few times. This chain connects TRBV3-1 to TRBJ1-2, with TRBD1 identical over 7 bases. V trimming: 2 bases; J trimming: 5 bases; junction bases outside the gene matches: 5. The CDR3 length is 14 residues. Germline V gene lookup returns CDR1 LGHDT and CDR2 YNNKEL (reference sequence). Written as DNA, the CDR3 is TGTGCCAGCAGCCAAAAGGGGGCGACGTATGGCTACACCTTC. Its protein is CASSQKGATYGYTF.

This clonotype was observed at least ten times. The J gene is TRBJ1-1, the V gene TRBV3-1, with no clear D. V was pared by 1 base and J by 6 bases, with 6 bases between. This CDR3 has 12 amino acids. CDR1 is LGHDT and CDR2 is YNNKEL in the germline V gene (reference sequence). CDR3 DNA: TGTGCCAGCAGCCAAGCTGGTGCTGAAGCTTTCTTT. It codes for CASSQAGAEAFF.

The V and J genes are TRBV20-1 and TRBJ1-2; the match to TRBD1 covers 9 bases. With V trimmed by 4 bases and J by 5 bases, 8 bases remained unmatched. The CDR3 sequence is 14 residues long. Germline V gives CDR1 DFQATT, CDR2 SNEGSKA (reference sequence). The CDR3 spells CSAKSGTGTYGYTF. The CDR3 coding sequence is TGCAGTGCTAAATCCGGGACAGGGACGTATGGCTACACCTTC.

The chain combines TRBV20-1 with TRBJ2-2, with D perhaps TRBD2 (6 bases). This CDR3 is 15 amino acids long. The V gene's germline CDR1 is DFQATT and CDR2 SNEGSKA (reference sequence). V was pared by 1 base and J by 7 bases, with 16 bases between. The CDR3 DNA follows: TGCAGTGCTAGAGTTAGGGAAAAGGGACTCGGGGAGCTGTTTTTT. This codes for CSARVREKGLGELFF.

J is TRBJ2-3 and V is TRBV24-1; D perhaps matches TRBD2 (6 bases). Deletions cut 3 bases from V and 3 bases from J, with 6 bases between. This CDR3 region has 13 residues. Per the germline V gene, CDR1 is KGHDR and CDR2 is SFDVKD. This CDR3 reads CATSDSGTDTQYF. In DNA form, the CDR3 reads TGTGCCACCAGTGATAGCGGGACAGATACGCAGTATTTT.

This clonotype occurred many times. The genes are TRBV7-2 and TRBJ2-7; 8 bases are shared with TRBD2. This CDR3 has 15 residues. CDR1 is SGHTA and CDR2 is FQGNSA in the germline V gene. With V trimmed by 0 bases and J by 3 bases, 4 bases remained unmatched. The CDR3 is CASSLASGEFYEQYF. The CDR3 nucleotides read TGTGCCAGCAGCTTAGCTAGCGGGGAATTCTACGAGCAGTACTTC.

With regard to this clonotype: A read error is possible here, since a much larger clone lies one base away. The V gene is TRBV18, the J gene TRBJ1-1; D may be TRBD1 (5 bases). V lost 4 bases to trimming and J lost 4 bases, with 16 bases between them. CDR1 is KGHSH, CDR2 LQKENI, per germline. This CDR3 has 15 residues. DNA of the CDR3: TGTGCCAGCTCACTGTCAGGGAACCTGAGCACTGAAGCTTTCTTT. It translates to CASSLSGNLSTEAFF.

This clonotype was seen only once. The chain's CDR3 is CASSRGGGSGNTIYF. CDR3 nucleotides: TGTGCCAGCAGCCGGGGTGGGGGCTCTGGAAACACCATATATTTT. This rearrangement joins TRBV6-1 to TRBJ1-3; D perhaps matches TRBD1 (5 bases). Germline V gene data show CDR1 as MNHNS and CDR2 as SASEGT. V lost 6 bases to trimming and J lost 0 bases, with 12 bases between them. CDR3 length: 15 amino acids.

The J gene is TRBJ1-1, the V gene TRBV6-2 or TRBV6-3; weak D call: TRBD1 (5 bases). The CDR3 has 16 amino acids. The V and J ends lost 0 bases and 5 bases respectively, with 16 bases between them. CDR1 and CDR2 from the germline V gene are MNHEY and SVGEGT. The CDR3 loop is CASSYSVDSTRTEAFF. CDR3 sequence (DNA): TGTGCCAGCAGTTACTCTGTTGACAGCACAAGGACTGAAGCTTTCTTT.

This clonotype was observed many times. The chain joins TRBV11-2 to TRBJ1-2; a weak D match, TRBD1 (6 bases). Trimming took 3 bases from V and 4 from J, leaving 21 bases between them. The germline CDR1 and CDR2 sequences are SGHAT and FQNNGV. The CDR3 runs to 17 residues. CDR3 DNA sequence: TGTGCCAGCAGCTTCACCCCAACGGGGGGCCGGATCTATGGCTACACCTTC. The encoded protein is CASSFTPTGGRIYGYTF.

The CDR3 here is CASSAGTFEAFF. The CDR3 nucleotides read TGTGCCAGCAGTGCCGGGACATTTGAAGCTTTCTTT. The genes are TRBV6-1 and TRBJ1-1; D may be TRBD1 (6 bases). Germline CDR1 reads MNHNS; CDR2 reads SASEGT. This CDR3 is 12 amino acids long. The V gene lost 4 bases and the J gene lost 7 bases, with 10 bases spanning the gap.

This chain connects TRBV9 to TRBJ2-3, with TRBD2 matching 7 bases. Germline CDR1 is SGDLS and CDR2 is YYNGEE. This CDR3 has 15 residues. V shed 0 bases and J 6 bases; nucleotides not matched to a gene: 7. This CDR3 is CASSVGAGVSDTQYF. CDR3 DNA: TGTGCCAGCAGCGTAGGGGCGGGAGTCTCCGATACGCAGTATTTT. The complete variable domain, with remaining parts taken from reference TRBV9 and TRBJ2-3, reads DSGVTQTPKHLITATGQRVTLRCSPRSGDLSVYWYQQSLDQGLQFLIQYYNGEERAKGNILERFSAQQFPDLHSELNLSSLELGDSALYFCASSVGAGVSDTQYFGPGTRLTVL.

V usage is TRBV20-1 and J usage is TRBJ1-2; maybe TRBD1 (5 bases). This CDR3 spans 13 amino acids. Trimming pared 3 bases from V and 2 bases from J, leaving 10 bases between. CDR1 DFQATT and CDR2 SNEGSKA come from the germline V gene (reference sequence). For the CDR3, the DNA is TGCAGTGCTAGGGACACAAAAAACTATGGCTACACCTTC. Its translation is CSARDTKNYGYTF.

This CDR3 is CASSYDRKVSYEQYF. DNA for the CDR3: TGTGCCAGCAGTTACGACAGGAAGGTCTCCTACGAGCAGTACTTC. The J gene is TRBJ2-7, the V gene TRBV6-2 or TRBV6-3; D may be TRBD1 (6 bases). Per the germline V gene, CDR1 is MNHEY and CDR2 is SVGEGT. The ends were cut back, 2 bases at V and 0 bases at J, with 11 bases in the middle. There are 15 residues in the CDR3.